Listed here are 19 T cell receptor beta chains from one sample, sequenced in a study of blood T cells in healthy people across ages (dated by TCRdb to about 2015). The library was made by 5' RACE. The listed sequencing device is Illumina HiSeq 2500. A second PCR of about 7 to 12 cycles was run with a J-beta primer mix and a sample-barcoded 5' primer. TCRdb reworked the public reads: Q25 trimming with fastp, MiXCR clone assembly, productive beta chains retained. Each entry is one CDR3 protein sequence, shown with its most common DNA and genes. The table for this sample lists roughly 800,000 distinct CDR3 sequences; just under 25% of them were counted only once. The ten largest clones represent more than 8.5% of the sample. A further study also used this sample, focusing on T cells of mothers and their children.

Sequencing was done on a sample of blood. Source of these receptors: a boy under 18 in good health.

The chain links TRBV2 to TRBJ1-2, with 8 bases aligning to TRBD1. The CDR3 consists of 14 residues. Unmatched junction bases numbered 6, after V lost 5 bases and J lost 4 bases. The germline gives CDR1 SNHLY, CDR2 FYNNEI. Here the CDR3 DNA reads TGTGCCAGCAGTATGACAGGGGACTTCTATGGCTACACCTTC. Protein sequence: CASSMTGDFYGYTF.

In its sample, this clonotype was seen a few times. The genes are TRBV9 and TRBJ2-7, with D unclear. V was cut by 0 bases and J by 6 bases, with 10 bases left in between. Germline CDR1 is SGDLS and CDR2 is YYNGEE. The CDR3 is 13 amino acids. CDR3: CASSVGLGSEQYF. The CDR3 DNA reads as TGTGCCAGCAGCGTAGGTCTGGGGTCCGAGCAGTACTTC.

CDR3 in DNA: TGCGCCAGCAGCTCCGTGTCGGATGAAAAACTGTTTTTT. Translation gives CASSSVSDEKLFF. This rearrangement joins TRBV5-1 to TRBJ1-4; D unclear. Trimming pared 3 bases from V and 6 bases from J, leaving 9 bases between. This CDR3 comprises 13 residues. Germline lookup yields CDR1 SGHRS and CDR2 YFSETQ.

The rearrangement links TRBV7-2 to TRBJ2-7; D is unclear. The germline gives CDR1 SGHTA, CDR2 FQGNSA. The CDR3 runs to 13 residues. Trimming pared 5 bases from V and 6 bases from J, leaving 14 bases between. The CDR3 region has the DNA TGTGCCAGCAGCGCCGCTAGTTCCCTCGAGCAGTACTTC. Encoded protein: CASSAASSLEQYF.

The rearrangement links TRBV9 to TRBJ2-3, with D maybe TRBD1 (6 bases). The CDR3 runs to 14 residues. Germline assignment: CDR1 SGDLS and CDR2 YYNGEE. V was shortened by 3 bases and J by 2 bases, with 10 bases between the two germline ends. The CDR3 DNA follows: TGTGCCAGCAGCGCAGGGGAATACACAGATACGCAGTATTTT. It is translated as CASSAGEYTDTQYF.

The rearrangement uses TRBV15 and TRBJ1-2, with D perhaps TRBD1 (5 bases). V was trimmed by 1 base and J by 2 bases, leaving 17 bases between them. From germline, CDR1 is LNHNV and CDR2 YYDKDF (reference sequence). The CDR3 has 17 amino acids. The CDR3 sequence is CATSRVSSGAPNYGYTF. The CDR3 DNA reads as TGTGCCACCAGCAGAGTCTCCTCCGGGGCACCAAACTATGGCTACACCTTC. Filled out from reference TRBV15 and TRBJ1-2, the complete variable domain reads DAMVIQNPRYQVTQFGKPVTLSCSQTLNHNVMYWYQQKSSQAPKLLFHYYDKDFNNEADTPDNFQSRRPNTSFCFLDIRSPGLGDTAMYLCATSRVSSGAPNYGYTFGSGTRLTVV.

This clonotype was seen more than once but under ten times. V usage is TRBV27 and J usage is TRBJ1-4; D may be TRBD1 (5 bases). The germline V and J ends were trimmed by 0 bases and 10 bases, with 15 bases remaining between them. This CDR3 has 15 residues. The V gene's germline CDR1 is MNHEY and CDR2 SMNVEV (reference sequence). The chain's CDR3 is CASSLSSGDRGKLFF. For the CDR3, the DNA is TGTGCCAGCAGTTTATCCTCCGGGGACCGAGGAAAACTGTTTTTT. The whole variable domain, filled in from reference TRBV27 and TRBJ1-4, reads EAQVTQNPRYLITVTGKKLTVTCSQNMNHEYMSWYRQDPGLGLRQIYYSMNVEVTDKGDVPEGYKVSRKEKRNFPLILESPSPNQTSLYFCASSLSSGDRGKLFFGSGTQLSVL.

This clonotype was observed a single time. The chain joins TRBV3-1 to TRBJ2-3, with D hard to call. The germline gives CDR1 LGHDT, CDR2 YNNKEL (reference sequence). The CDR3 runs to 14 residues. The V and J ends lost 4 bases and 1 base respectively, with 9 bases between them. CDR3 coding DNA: TGTGCCAGCAGCCGCGGACCCGGCACAGATACGCAGTATTTT. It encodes CASSRGPGTDTQYF.

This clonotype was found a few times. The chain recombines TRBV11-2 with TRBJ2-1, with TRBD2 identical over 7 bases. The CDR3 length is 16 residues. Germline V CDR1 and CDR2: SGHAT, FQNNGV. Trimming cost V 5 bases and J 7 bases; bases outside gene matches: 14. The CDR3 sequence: CASSALEAGVGNEQFF. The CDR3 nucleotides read TGTGCCAGCAGCGCCCTGGAGGCGGGAGTGGGTAATGAGCAGTTCTTC.

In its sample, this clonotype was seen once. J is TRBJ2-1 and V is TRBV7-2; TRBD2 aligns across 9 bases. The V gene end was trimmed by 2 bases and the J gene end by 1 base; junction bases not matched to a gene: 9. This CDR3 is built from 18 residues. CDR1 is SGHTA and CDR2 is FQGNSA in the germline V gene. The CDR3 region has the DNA TGTGCCAGCAGCTTAATTGGGCCTAGCGGGACTTCCTACAATGAGCAGTTCTTC. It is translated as CASSLIGPSGTSYNEQFF.

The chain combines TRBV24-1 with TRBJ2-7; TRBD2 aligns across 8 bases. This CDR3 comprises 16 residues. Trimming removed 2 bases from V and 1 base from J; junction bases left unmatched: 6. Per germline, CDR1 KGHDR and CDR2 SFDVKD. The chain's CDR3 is CATSDSGGARSYEQYF. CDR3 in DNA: TGTGCCACCAGTGATTCCGGGGGGGCAAGATCCTACGAGCAGTACTTC.

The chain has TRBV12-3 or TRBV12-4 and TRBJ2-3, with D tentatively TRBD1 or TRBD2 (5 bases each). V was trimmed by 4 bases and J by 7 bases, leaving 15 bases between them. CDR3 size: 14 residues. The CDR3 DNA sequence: TGTGCCAGCAGTTCCGGGACCGGATCTTATACGCAGTATTTT. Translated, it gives CASSSGTGSYTQYF.

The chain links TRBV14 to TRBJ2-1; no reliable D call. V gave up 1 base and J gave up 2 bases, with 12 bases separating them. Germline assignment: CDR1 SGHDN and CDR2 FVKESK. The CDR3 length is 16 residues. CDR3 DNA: TGTGCCAGCAGCCAAGCGGTGAGGACGCCCTACAATGAGCAGTTCTTC. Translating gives CASSQAVRTPYNEQFF.

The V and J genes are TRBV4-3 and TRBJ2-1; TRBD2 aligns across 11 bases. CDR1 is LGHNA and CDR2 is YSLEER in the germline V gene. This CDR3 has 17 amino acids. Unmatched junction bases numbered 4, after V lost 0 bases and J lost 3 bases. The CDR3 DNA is TGCGCCAGCAGCCAAGAGGGACTAGCGGTGGGCTACAATGAGCAGTTCTTC. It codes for CASSQEGLAVGYNEQFF.

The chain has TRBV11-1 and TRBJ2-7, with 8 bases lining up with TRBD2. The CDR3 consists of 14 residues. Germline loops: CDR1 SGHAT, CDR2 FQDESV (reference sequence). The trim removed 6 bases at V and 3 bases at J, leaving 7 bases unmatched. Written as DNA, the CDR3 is TGTGCCAGCAGTCCCGGGACTAGTAACTACGAGCAGTACTTC. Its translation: CASSPGTSNYEQYF.

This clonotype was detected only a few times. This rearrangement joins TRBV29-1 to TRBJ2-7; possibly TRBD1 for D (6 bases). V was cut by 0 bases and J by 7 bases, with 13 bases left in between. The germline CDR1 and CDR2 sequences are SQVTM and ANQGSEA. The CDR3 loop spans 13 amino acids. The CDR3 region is CSVEDIRGEEQYF. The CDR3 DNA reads TGCAGCGTTGAAGATATCAGGGGTGAAGAGCAGTACTTC.

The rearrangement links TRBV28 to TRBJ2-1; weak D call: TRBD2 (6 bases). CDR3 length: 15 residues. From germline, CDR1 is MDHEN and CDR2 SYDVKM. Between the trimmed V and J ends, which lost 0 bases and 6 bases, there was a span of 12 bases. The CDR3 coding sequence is TGTGCCAGCAGTTTATGGGAGGGGACGGTCAATGAGCAGTTCTTC. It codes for CASSLWEGTVNEQFF. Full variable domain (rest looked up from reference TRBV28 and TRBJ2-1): DVKVTQSSRYLVKRTGEKVFLECVQDMDHENMFWYRQDPGLGLRLIYFSYDVKMKEKGDIPEGYSVSREKKERFSLILESASTNQTSMYLCASSLWEGTVNEQFFGPGTRLTVL.

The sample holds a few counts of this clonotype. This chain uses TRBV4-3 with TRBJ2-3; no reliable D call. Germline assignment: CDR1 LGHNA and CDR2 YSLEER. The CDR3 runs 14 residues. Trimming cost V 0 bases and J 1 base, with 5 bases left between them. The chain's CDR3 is CASSQDEGTDTQYF. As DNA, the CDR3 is TGCGCCAGCAGCCAAGATGAGGGCACAGATACGCAGTATTTT.

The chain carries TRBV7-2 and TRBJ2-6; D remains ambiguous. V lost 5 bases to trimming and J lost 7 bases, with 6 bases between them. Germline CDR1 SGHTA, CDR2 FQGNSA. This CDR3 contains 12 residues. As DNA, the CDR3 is TGTGCCAGCAGCCCAGTAGCCAACGTCCTGACTTTC. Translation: CASSPVANVLTF.